This T cell receptor (beta chain) was captured by sequencing in a study of metastatic and nonmetastatic thyroid tumors. The wider study: The authors compared repertoires across blood and tumor or nodule tissue from malignant and benign thyroid patients.

V lost 6 bases and J 2 bases, leaving 14 bases between the germline ends. Germline V CDR1 and CDR2: MNHNS, SASEGT. This CDR3 region has 14 residues. Study results and caveats: Versus benign nodules, malignant thyroid tumors reportedly had significantly higher TCR beta diversity, in blood and tumor.

Ahead of thyroid surgery, no patient had received treatment of any kind. This clone was seen repeatedly, ten times or more. Its target is not known. Original methodology: Variation in CDR3 across clinicopathological groups served as the basis for constructing a distant-metastasis classifier in papillary thyroid cancer. TCRdb re-clonotyped the PCR reads via MiXCR. TCRdb, not the authors, supplied the V and J calls. This sample carries 20,000 to 25,000 clones, 10% to 15% of them seen once, and the ten largest clones take approximately 6.2%. Input material: blood. The chain carries TRBV6-1 and TRBJ2-7; D tentatively reads TRBD1 or TRBD2 (7 bases each). The clonotype comes from a male donor with papillary thyroid cancer or a benign thyroid nodule (not recorded which). Some clones in this sample may be carry-over from other donors' samples. The chain's CDR3 is CASSRGGGPYEQYF. In nucleotides, the CDR3 is TGTGCCAGCAGCAGGGGAGGGGGCCCCTACGAGCAGTACTTC.